Shown below are 21 T cell receptor beta chains from a single sample sequenced in a study of blood T cell repertoires in COVID-19. The data were produced by immunoSEQ multiplex PCR, yet TCRdb's version contains in-frame clones alone and is incomplete. The repertoire holds some 400,000 clones, with around 87% as singletons. The sample taken for sequencing was peripheral blood. These receptors were obtained from a woman in her sixties or seventies with COVID-19, enrolled during active disease.

This chain joins TRBV3-1 (or the pseudogene TRBV3-2) and TRBJ1-1; 7 bases agree with TRBD1. V lost 1 base to trimming and J lost 1 base; unmatched junction nucleotides: 3. Looked up from germline, CDR1 is LGHDT and CDR2 is YNNKEL (reference sequence). The CDR3 extends over 15 amino acids. The CDR3: CASSQGDRANTEAFF. The CDR3 DNA reads as TGTGCCAGCAGCCAAGGAGACAGGGCGAACACTGAAGCTTTCTTT.

The V and J genes are TRBV5-1 and TRBJ2-3; TRBD2 agrees at 11 bases. Germline loops: CDR1 SGHRS, CDR2 YFSETQ. J was trimmed by 3 bases and V by 2 bases; bases with no gene match: 5. The CDR3 sequence is 16 residues long. CDR3 nucleotide sequence: TGCGCCAGCAGCTTACAGACTAGCGGGGCAACAGATACGCAGTATTTT. Translated, it gives CASSLQTSGATDTQYF.

This sequence joins TRBV3-1 (or the pseudogene TRBV3-2) and TRBJ2-5, with D possibly matching TRBD2 (7 bases). Trimming pared 1 base from V and 7 bases from J, leaving 25 bases between. CDR1 is LGHDT and CDR2 is YNNKEL in the germline V gene (reference sequence). The CDR3 is 18 amino acids. CDR3 sequence: CASSQVQAGAKDRGTQYF. CDR3 nucleotides: TGTGCCAGCAGCCAAGTTCAGGCGGGGGCCAAGGATAGAGGGACCCAGTACTTC.

V and J are TRBV9 and TRBJ1-2; D is undetermined. The CDR3 is 13 amino acids. V was clipped by 4 bases and J by 8 bases, with 15 bases between them. Germline CDR1 and CDR2: SGDLS and YYNGEE. CDR3 in amino acids: CASSHPVTWGYTF. CDR3 nucleotide sequence: TGTGCCAGCAGCCATCCAGTGACTTGGGGCTACACCTTC.

This chain connects TRBV3-1 (or the pseudogene TRBV3-2) to TRBJ1-2, with 9 bases identical to TRBD1. Germline V gives CDR1 LGHDT, CDR2 YNNKEL (reference sequence). Trimming at V came to 4 bases and at J to 5 bases, leaving 14 bases not matched to a gene. This CDR3 region has 17 residues. In DNA, the CDR3 is TGTGCCAGCAGCCCTCTCGTGGGACAGGGCCCAGGTTATGGCTACACCTTC. Protein: CASSPLVGQGPGYGYTF.

The chain uses TRBV6-5 and TRBJ1-6, with TRBD1 matching over 7 bases. Trimming removed 0 bases from V and 8 bases from J; junction bases left unmatched: 7. From germline, CDR1 is MNHEY and CDR2 SVGAGI. The CDR3 length is 16 residues. Written as DNA, the CDR3 is TGTGCCAGCAGTTACTCCCCCGACAGGGCTTATTCACCCCTCCACTTT. It translates to CASSYSPDRAYSPLHF.

This clone was counted only a few times. The chain couples TRBV4-1 to TRBJ1-2; unclear D gene. The V end was cut by 0 bases, the J end by 4 bases, with 15 bases between. Germline CDR1 MGHRA, CDR2 YSYEKL. The CDR3 spans 16 residues. Written as DNA, the CDR3 is TGCGCCAGCAGCCAAGAGTCGGCAGGACTTACCTATGGCTACACCTTC. Residues: CASSQESAGLTYGYTF.

This rearrangement joins TRBV5-5 to TRBJ1-2; 7 positions agree with TRBD1. Germline V gene sequence: CDR1 SGHKS, CDR2 YYEKEE (reference sequence). The CDR3 extends over 15 amino acids. J was trimmed by 5 bases and V by 0 bases; bases with no gene match: 7. In DNA form, the CDR3 reads TGTGCCAGCAGCTTGGTTGGGGGGACAGATTATGGCTACACCTTC. Translating it yields CASSLVGGTDYGYTF.

The V call is TRBV15, the J call TRBJ2-7, with D maybe TRBD1 (6 bases). Trimming took 2 bases from V and 4 from J, leaving 15 bases between them. This CDR3 contains 15 residues. Looked up from germline, CDR1 is LNHNV and CDR2 is YYDKDF (reference sequence). CDR3 DNA sequence: TGTGCCACCAGCAGAATGCAGGGGTCGAGATACGAGCAGTACTTC. It is translated as CATSRMQGSRYEQYF.

The chain couples TRBV7-2 to TRBJ2-3; 7 positions agree with TRBD2. CDR3 size: 15 residues. Trimming removed 4 bases from V and 3 bases from J; junction bases left unmatched: 7. Germline V CDR1 and CDR2: SGHTA, FQGNSA. Here the CDR3 DNA reads TGTGCCAGCAGCTCGCACGGGGAGGGGACAGATACGCAGTATTTT. Its translation: CASSSHGEGTDTQYF.

V and J are TRBV7-6 and TRBJ2-7; weak D call: TRBD1 (6 bases). Trimming shortened V by 8 bases and J by 0 bases, and 11 bases separated the two germline ends. Germline values: CDR1 SGHVS, CDR2 FNYEAQ. The CDR3 loop spans 13 amino acids. The CDR3 DNA reads TGTGCCAGCTCTACAGGGCCCTCCTACGAGCAGTACTTC. Its translation: CASSTGPSYEQYF.

The chain uses TRBV5-8 and TRBJ1-5, with a weak D call TRBD1 (5 bases). Germline V lookup: CDR1 SGHTS, CDR2 YDEGEE. Trimming stripped 5 bases from V and 2 bases from J, with 14 bases between. CDR3 size: 15 residues. This CDR3 is CASRRIGGGNQPQHF. Written as DNA, the CDR3 is TGTGCCAGCAGAAGGATTGGGGGGGGCAATCAGCCCCAGCATTTT.

V usage is TRBV5-1 and J usage is TRBJ1-1; 9 bases map to TRBD1. J lost 5 bases, V lost 4 bases, and 6 bases had no gene match. The germline CDR1 and CDR2 sequences are SGHRS and YFSETQ. This CDR3 region has 14 residues. The CDR3 coding sequence is TGCGCCAGCAGCCAAGGACAGGGGAGGACTGAAGCTTTCTTT. This gives the protein CASSQGQGRTEAFF.

As DNA, the CDR3 is TGTGCCAGCAGCCTTCGACAGGCGATGAACACTGAAGCTTTCTTT. It yields the protein CASSLRQAMNTEAFF. The rearrangement uses TRBV7-2 and TRBJ1-1; D might be TRBD1 (6 bases). The CDR3 length is 15 residues. Germline assignment: CDR1 SGHTA and CDR2 FQGNSA. Trimming stripped 5 bases from V and 0 bases from J, with 13 bases between.

V is TRBV7-9 and J is TRBJ2-7; no definite D call. Germline CDR1 reads SEHNR; CDR2 reads FQNEAQ (reference sequence). The CDR3 loop spans 14 amino acids. The ends were cut back, 6 bases at V and 0 bases at J, with 12 bases in the middle. As DNA, the CDR3 is TGTGCCAGCAGTTTTGACATACTCTCCTACGAGCAGTACTTC. Amino acids: CASSFDILSYEQYF.

The J gene is TRBJ2-5, the V gene TRBV10-2, with 11 bases lining up with TRBD2. The V gene end was trimmed by 6 bases and the J gene end by 4 bases; junction bases not matched to a gene: 1. Germline V gene data show CDR1 as WSHSY and CDR2 as SAAADI. The CDR3 length is 13 residues. Here the CDR3 DNA reads TGCGCCAGCAGACTAGCGGGGGTAGAGACCCAGTACTTC. Its protein product is CASRLAGVETQYF.

The chain links TRBV6-6 to TRBJ1-2; D is uncertain. The CDR3 has 13 residues. V gave up 5 bases and J gave up 2 bases, with 9 bases separating them. Germline loops: CDR1 MNHNY, CDR2 SVGAGI (reference sequence). The CDR3 region is CASSTDSNYGYTF. The CDR3 nucleotides read TGTGCCAGCAGTACGGACTCGAACTATGGCTACACCTTC.

The J gene is TRBJ2-7, the V gene TRBV18; tentatively, D is TRBD2 (5 bases). Trimming removed 5 bases at V and 5 bases at J, with 13 bases between. In germline, CDR1 is KGHSH, CDR2 LQKENI. CDR3 size: 13 residues. CDR3 nucleotides: TGTGCCAGCTCAGCAGTTCGGACTGACGAGCAGTACTTC. This codes for CASSAVRTDEQYF.

The chain is built from TRBV10-2 and TRBJ2-6, with D maybe TRBD1 (5 bases). Germline values: CDR1 WSHSY, CDR2 SAAADI. V shed 8 bases and J shed 1 base, with 15 bases lying between them. CDR3 length equals 16 residues. The CDR3 nucleotides are TGCGCCAGCCTCGACCCCAGGGCATCTGGGGCCAACGTCCTGACTTTC. Encoded protein: CASLDPRASGANVLTF.

The chain employs TRBV2 and TRBJ2-7, with 11 bases aligning to TRBD2. Losses at the gene ends were 3 bases for V and 5 bases for J; bases not matched to a gene: 6. Germline V gene data show CDR1 as SNHLY and CDR2 as FYNNEI. This CDR3 contains 15 residues. The CDR3 DNA reads TGTGCCAGCAGTGACGCTAGCGGGGGGACAAACGAGCAGTACTTC. Protein product: CASSDASGGTNEQYF.

The rearrangement joins TRBV5-1 to TRBJ2-3, with a tentative D call TRBD1 (5 bases). Trimming pared 2 bases from V and 2 bases from J, leaving 15 bases between. The germline CDR1 and CDR2 sequences are SGHRS and YFSETQ. The CDR3 is made up of 16 amino acids. CDR3 residues: CASSFLQVGNTDTQYF. DNA for the CDR3: TGCGCCAGCAGCTTCCTACAGGTGGGGAACACAGATACGCAGTATTTT.